This T cell receptor (beta chain) was obtained from a study of shared clonotypes between healthy human individuals. Sequencing was performed with immunoSEQ multiplex PCR; in TCRdb, only in-frame clones are kept and a portion is missing. The sample records 2.5 million or so clones, approximately 92% being singletons. The count of this clone is one. What it binds is unknown. Germline values: CDR1 SGHNT, CDR2 YYREEE (reference sequence). The CDR3 sequence is 13 residues long. The V end lost 0 bases, the J end lost 8 bases, and 9 bases lay between the germline ends. Study-level results: Sorted-subset samples were not fully sequenced, rarefaction indicated.

The gene calls are TRBV5-4 and TRBJ2-1; D might be TRBD1 (5 bases). The sequencing input was naive CD4+ T cells sorted from blood. Subset here: CD45RA+ positively selected. The origin of this receptor is a man younger than 35 in good health. The CDR3 DNA is TGTGCCAGCAGCTTGGACAGGTTGTATGAGCAGTTCTTC. It encodes CASSLDRLYEQFF.